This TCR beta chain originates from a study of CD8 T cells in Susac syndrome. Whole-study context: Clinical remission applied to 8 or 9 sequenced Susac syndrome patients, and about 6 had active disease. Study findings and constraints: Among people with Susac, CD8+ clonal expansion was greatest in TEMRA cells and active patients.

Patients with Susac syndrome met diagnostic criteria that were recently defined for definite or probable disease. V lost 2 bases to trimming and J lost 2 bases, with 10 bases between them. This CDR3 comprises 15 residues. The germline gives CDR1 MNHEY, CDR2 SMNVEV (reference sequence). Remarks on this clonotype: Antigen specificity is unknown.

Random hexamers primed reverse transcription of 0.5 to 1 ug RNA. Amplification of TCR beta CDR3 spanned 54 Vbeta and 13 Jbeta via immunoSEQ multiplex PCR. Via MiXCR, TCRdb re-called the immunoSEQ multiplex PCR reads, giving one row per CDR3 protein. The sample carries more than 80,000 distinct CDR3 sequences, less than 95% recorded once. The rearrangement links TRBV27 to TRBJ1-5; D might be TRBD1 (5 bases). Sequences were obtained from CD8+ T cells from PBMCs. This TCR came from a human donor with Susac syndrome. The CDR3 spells CASSLVGGGNQPQHF. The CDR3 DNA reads TGTGCCAGCAGTTTAGTTGGGGGAGGCAATCAGCCCCAGCATTTT.